One sample yielded the 30 T cell receptor beta chains listed below, sequenced in a study of a mutant IDH1 vaccine in newly diagnosed glioma (TCRdb year 2021). No cognate antigen is known for these TCRs. The time point label here, explained by the study, means: week 23, last vaccination. Each vaccine dose, consisting of 300 ug of a 20-mer mutant IDH1 peptide in Montanide, was administered subcutaneously with topical imiquimod. Library preparation employed the immunoSEQ multiplex PCR assay. TCRdb limited this immuneACCESS table to in-frame rearrangements with V and J called. A share of clones is missing; checked studies link under half to unresolved V genes, and the rest is unexplained. For this sample there are about 30,000 clones; 70% to 90% appear just once. Around 2.4% of the sample belongs to the ten largest clones. Here the sequenced sample was PBMCs, taken from a glioma patient whose treatment included an IDH1 peptide vaccine. The receptors derive from a middle-aged man with glioma.

V and J are TRBV28 and TRBJ1-6, with a possible D match to TRBD1 (6 bases). This CDR3 has 16 residues. Germline V gene data show CDR1 as MDHEN and CDR2 as SYDVKM. Trimming pared 1 base from V and 9 bases from J, leaving 16 bases between. The CDR3 protein is CASSLYGGSGGSPLHF. The CDR3 nucleotides read TGTGCCAGCAGTTTATACGGGGGCAGCGGGGGTTCACCCCTCCACTTT.

This clone has a single count. The genes are TRBV30 and TRBJ1-1; possible D gene TRBD1, 5 bases. Germline V gene lookup returns CDR1 GTSNPN and CDR2 SVGIG (reference sequence). The germline V and J ends were trimmed by 7 bases and 4 bases, with 19 bases remaining between them. The CDR3 spans 14 residues. The CDR3 nucleotides read TGTGCCTACGGACACTGGGGTTTTGGCACTGAAGCTTTCTTT. Translating it yields CAYGHWGFGTEAFF.

This chain's CDR3 is CASSPVNGGAEETQYF. The CDR3 nucleotides read TGTGCCAGCAGCCCAGTGAACGGGGGGGCCGAAGAGACCCAGTACTTC. The V call is TRBV9, the J call TRBJ2-5, with 8 bases fitting TRBD2. The CDR3 runs to 16 residues. Losses at the gene ends were 4 bases for V and 3 bases for J; bases not matched to a gene: 11. The germline gives CDR1 SGDLS, CDR2 YYNGEE.

This chain links TRBV11-2 with TRBJ1-3, with D possibly matching TRBD1 (5 bases). Germline assignment: CDR1 SGHAT and CDR2 FQNNGV. Trimming shortened V by 4 bases and J by 3 bases, and 10 bases separated the two germline ends. The CDR3 has 14 amino acids. In DNA, the CDR3 is TGTGCCAGCAGCTACGGGACGGGTGGAAACACCATATATTTT. This encodes CASSYGTGGNTIYF.

The chain uses TRBV5-1 and TRBJ2-3; D is unresolved. Germline V gene data show CDR1 as SGHRS and CDR2 as YFSETQ. The CDR3 loop spans 14 amino acids. The V gene lost 4 bases and the J gene lost 0 bases, with 9 bases spanning the gap. CDR3 residues: CASSAGTSTDTQYF. In DNA, the CDR3 is TGCGCCAGCAGCGCCGGAACTAGCACAGATACGCAGTATTTT.

V gene TRBV28 combines with J gene TRBJ2-3; a weak D match, TRBD2 (6 bases). The CDR3 length is 14 residues. Germline V CDR1 and CDR2: MDHEN, SYDVKM. V dropped 3 bases and J dropped 3 bases, with 10 bases sitting between them. The DNA for the CDR3 is TGTGCCAGCAGTTTCGTGGCGGGAACAGATACGCAGTATTTT. Protein sequence: CASSFVAGTDTQYF.

V gene TRBV28 combines with J gene TRBJ2-6, with 8 bases matching TRBD1. The CDR3 length is 16 residues. Looked up from germline, CDR1 is MDHEN and CDR2 is SYDVKM. Unmatched junction bases numbered 4, after V lost 3 bases and J lost 3 bases. CDR3 DNA sequence: TGTGCCAGCAGTTTGGCAGGGGGCTATGGGGCCAACGTCCTGACTTTC. Residues: CASSLAGGYGANVLTF.

This clone turned up a few times. J is TRBJ1-1 and V is TRBV2; D unresolved. There are 15 residues in the CDR3. In germline, CDR1 is SNHLY, CDR2 FYNNEI. With 6 bases removed from V and 0 bases from J, the gap between germline ends came to 14 bases. This CDR3 is CASSLWVAMNTEAFF. Written as DNA, the CDR3 is TGTGCCAGCAGCCTTTGGGTCGCCATGAACACTGAAGCTTTCTTT.

The CDR3 is CASSFSYLNEKLFF. In DNA form, the CDR3 reads TGTGCCAGCAGCTTCAGTTACCTGAATGAAAAACTGTTTTTT. The V call is TRBV5-6, the J call TRBJ1-4; D gene ambiguous. V shed 2 bases and J shed 5 bases, with 10 bases lying between them. Germline V CDR1 and CDR2: SGHDT, YYEEEE. The CDR3 covers 14 residues. Together with reference TRBV5-6 and TRBJ1-4, the CDR3 gives the full variable domain: DAGVTQSPTHLIKTRGQQVTLRCSPKSGHDTVSWYQQALGQGPQFIFQYYEEEERQRGNFPDRFSGHQFPNYSSELNVNALLLGDSALYLCASSFSYLNEKLFFGSGTQLSVL.

This clone was detected only a few times. The chain has TRBV10-3 and TRBJ2-7, with 12 bases fitting TRBD2. This CDR3 spans 17 amino acids. V lost 3 bases, J lost 2 bases, and 8 bases stayed unmatched. The germline CDR1 and CDR2 sequences are ENHRY and SYGVKD. The CDR3, as DNA: TGTGCCATCAGTGACCCCGGACTAGCGGGGATCCCCTACGAGCAGTACTTC. Translated: CAISDPGLAGIPYEQYF.

The chain couples TRBV6-4 to TRBJ2-1; the match to TRBD2 covers 12 bases. Germline-derived CDR1 and CDR2 are MRHNA and SNTAGT. V dropped 5 bases and J dropped 5; count of bases not matched to a gene: 4. CDR3 size: 15 residues. CDR3 DNA sequence: TGTGCCAGCAGTAGACTAGCGGGAGCCCACAATGAGCAGTTCTTC. Encoded protein: CASSRLAGAHNEQFF.

This chain links TRBV4-2 with TRBJ1-4, with D possibly matching TRBD1 (6 bases). Germline V lookup: CDR1 LGHNA, CDR2 YNFKEQ. This CDR3 contains 15 residues. Trimming stripped 5 bases from V and 3 bases from J, with 13 bases between. The CDR3 region has the DNA TGTGCCAGCAGCTTGCAGGGGCCACCTAATGAAAAACTGTTTTTT. It codes for CASSLQGPPNEKLFF.

This chain links TRBV5-5 with TRBJ1-3; no reliable D call. The CDR3 runs to 16 residues. The V gene lost 0 bases and the J gene lost 0 bases, with 10 bases spanning the gap. The germline V gene encodes CDR1 SGHKS and CDR2 YYEKEE (reference sequence). CDR3 DNA: TGTGCCAGCAGCTTGGTCGTCGCGAGCTCTGGAAACACCATATATTTT. Its translation: CASSLVVASSGNTIYF.

V and J are TRBV2 and TRBJ1-5; D may be TRBD1 (6 bases). The CDR3 has 13 amino acids. Trimming cost V 4 bases and J 7 bases, with 11 bases left between them. Germline loops: CDR1 SNHLY, CDR2 FYNNEI. The CDR3 DNA reads TGTGCCAGCAGTGGACAGGAGAGCCAGCCCCAGCATTTT. Its protein is CASSGQESQPQHF.

V is TRBV27 and J is TRBJ2-7; TRBD2 matches at 8 bases. V gave up 2 bases and J gave up 5 bases; unmatched junction bases: 5. The CDR3 has 14 residues. Germline-derived CDR1 and CDR2 are MNHEY and SMNVEV (reference sequence). In nucleotides, the CDR3 is TGTGCCAGCAGTTTAGCGGGAGGCTGGAACGAGCAGTACTTC. It encodes CASSLAGGWNEQYF.

This chain joins TRBV5-8 and TRBJ2-1, with a weak D call TRBD2 (7 bases). The V gene's germline CDR1 is SGHTS and CDR2 YDEGEE. The CDR3 has 12 amino acids. V dropped 9 bases and J dropped 4 bases, with 11 bases sitting between them. The DNA for the CDR3 is TGTGCCACCGGGGGGCTATACAATGAGCAGTTCTTC. Amino acid sequence: CATGGLYNEQFF.

V and J are TRBV14 and TRBJ2-5; D possibly matches TRBD1 or TRBD2 (6 bases each). The CDR3 spans 15 residues. V was pared by 1 base and J by 6 bases, with 15 bases between. Germline V gene lookup returns CDR1 SGHDN and CDR2 FVKESK. Here the CDR3 DNA reads TGTGCCAGCAGCCAAGTGAAAACAGGGAGGAAGACCCAGTACTTC. It is translated as CASSQVKTGRKTQYF.

This chain joins TRBV6-5 and TRBJ1-2; D is unresolved. In germline, CDR1 is MNHEY, CDR2 SVGAGI. V gave up 2 bases and J gave up 5 bases, with 12 bases separating them. The CDR3 length is 14 residues. CDR3 nucleotides: TGTGCCAGCAGTTACACCCCTGCCTTGTATGGCTACACCTTC. This gives the protein CASSYTPALYGYTF.

This chain uses TRBV5-5 with TRBJ2-7; D not resolved. The CDR3 has 15 residues. Trimming stripped 4 bases from V and 2 bases from J, with 16 bases between. Germline V CDR1 and CDR2: SGHKS, YYEKEE (reference sequence). This CDR3 reads CASSPNRIGTYEQYF. CDR3 nucleotide sequence: TGTGCCAGCAGCCCTAATAGGATAGGGACCTACGAGCAGTACTTC.

V usage is TRBV6-5 and J usage is TRBJ1-1, with unresolved D. V was trimmed by 6 bases and J by 7 bases, leaving 9 bases between them. CDR3 length: 11 residues. Germline values: CDR1 MNHEY, CDR2 SVGAGI. The CDR3 DNA reads TGTGCCAGCAGCCGGATGGGTGAAGCTTTCTTT. Amino acid sequence: CASSRMGEAFF.

CDR3 region: CASSPLHGGGQGETQYF. The CDR3 DNA reads as TGTGCCAGCAGCCCCCTGCATGGGGGAGGGCAGGGGGAGACCCAGTACTTC. This chain links TRBV7-8 with TRBJ2-5; TRBD2 might be the D (7 bases). The length of the CDR3 is 17 residues. The V and J ends lost 5 bases and 5 bases respectively, with 24 bases between them. CDR1 is SGHVS and CDR2 is FQNEAQ in the germline V gene.

V and J are TRBV7-8 and TRBJ2-7; TRBD1 is a possible D gene (6 bases). Deletions cut 5 bases from V and 3 bases from J, with 17 bases between. The CDR3 runs to 15 residues. Germline CDR1 reads SGHVS; CDR2 reads FQNEAQ. The CDR3 nucleotides are TGTGCCAGCAGCCAGACGGGGACATTCAACTACGAGCAGTACTTC. Amino acids: CASSQTGTFNYEQYF.

V gene TRBV2 combines with J gene TRBJ2-6; the D gene is possibly TRBD1 (5 bases). Looked up from germline, CDR1 is SNHLY and CDR2 is FYNNEI. V was trimmed by 10 bases and J by 1 base, leaving 8 bases between them. This CDR3 is 13 amino acids long. CDR3 amino acids: CATKGSGANVLTF. The CDR3 region has the DNA TGTGCCACTAAGGGGTCTGGGGCCAACGTCCTGACTTTC.

This chain uses TRBV18 with TRBJ1-4; D is unclear. The CDR3 totals 15 residues. The germline CDR1 and CDR2 sequences are KGHSH and LQKENI. The V and J ends lost 2 bases and 5 bases respectively, with 12 bases between them. For the CDR3, the DNA is TGTGCCAGCTCACCAAGGACGGATCCAAATGAAAAACTGTTTTTT. Its translation: CASSPRTDPNEKLFF.

As DNA, the CDR3 is TGTGCCAGCAGTTTGAAAGGGCCCGTGGGAAACACCATATATTTT. Protein product: CASSLKGPVGNTIYF. The chain uses TRBV27 and TRBJ1-3; D remains unclear. V lost 3 bases, J lost 4 bases, and 13 bases lay in between. CDR3 length equals 15 residues. Looked up from germline, CDR1 is MNHEY and CDR2 is SMNVEV (reference sequence).

This chain joins TRBV28 and TRBJ1-5; possible D gene TRBD1, 5 bases. The CDR3 is 16 amino acids. The V gene's germline CDR1 is MDHEN and CDR2 SYDVKM. The V gene lost 5 bases and the J gene lost 1 base, with 15 bases spanning the gap. CDR3 protein: CASSLWGGMSNQPQHF. As DNA, the CDR3 is TGTGCCAGCAGTCTCTGGGGGGGGATGAGCAATCAGCCCCAGCATTTT.

The CDR3 DNA reads as TGTGCCAGCAGTGAAACGTCGGGTACTGAAGCTTTCTTT. This gives the protein CASSETSGTEAFF. V and J are TRBV25-1 and TRBJ1-1; unclear D gene. Germline V CDR1 and CDR2: MGHDK, SYGVNS. This CDR3 is built from 13 residues. V was clipped by 2 bases and J by 5 bases, with 9 bases between them.

V is TRBV9 and J is TRBJ2-1; D is undetermined. Germline V gene lookup returns CDR1 SGDLS and CDR2 YYNGEE. The CDR3 loop spans 14 amino acids. Trimming removed 5 bases at V and 7 bases at J, with 16 bases between. The CDR3 loop reads CASSALSASNEQFF. The CDR3 DNA reads TGTGCCAGCAGTGCCCTTTCCGCGTCTAATGAGCAGTTCTTC.

The V gene is TRBV19, the J gene TRBJ2-2; D remains unclear. Germline CDR1 is LNHDA and CDR2 is SQIVND (reference sequence). This CDR3 region has 14 residues. V lost 1 base to trimming and J lost 1 base, with 4 bases between them. The CDR3 nucleotides read TGTGCCAGTAGTATAGTGCGGAACACCGGGGAGCTGTTTTTT. Protein: CASSIVRNTGELFF.

In this sample, this clone turned up once. V gene TRBV21-1 combines with J gene TRBJ2-1; the table's D call, TRBD2, was not checked against the DNA. TRBV21-1 is classified as a pseudogene. This CDR3 comprises 13 residues. The CDR3 DNA reads as TGTGCCAGCAGCAAAGGGAGGGGCTATGAGCAGTTCTTC. This encodes CASSKGRGYEQFF.